This T cell receptor (beta chain) was obtained from a study of T cell responses to AZD1222 COVID-19 vaccine. Findings and caveats of the study: Baseline serology detected seropositivity in only six or seven AZD1222 recipients. A mostly white British donor set with more females was recruited, and clonal diversity was possibly underestimated.

The assay was immunoSEQ multiplex PCR, and TCRdb's table has in-frame clones only and misses some. The sample has more than 140,000 clones; approximately 93% are singletons. As for this clone: Its target is unknown.

The clonotype was recovered from an adult in good health. The sequencing here drew on peripheral blood, taken on day 0 of MenACWY control vaccination.

The CDR3 sequence is CASSEPQRRGAPYNEQFF. In DNA, the CDR3 is TGTGCCAGCAGTGAACCCCAGAGAAGGGGGGCGCCCTACAATGAGCAGTTCTTC. This rearrangement joins TRBV25-1 to TRBJ2-1; D is possibly TRBD1 or TRBD2 (6 bases each). Trimming took off 2 bases at V and 2 bases at J, with 19 bases between the two ends. The germline V gene has CDR1 MGHDK and CDR2 SYGVNS. The CDR3 consists of 18 residues.